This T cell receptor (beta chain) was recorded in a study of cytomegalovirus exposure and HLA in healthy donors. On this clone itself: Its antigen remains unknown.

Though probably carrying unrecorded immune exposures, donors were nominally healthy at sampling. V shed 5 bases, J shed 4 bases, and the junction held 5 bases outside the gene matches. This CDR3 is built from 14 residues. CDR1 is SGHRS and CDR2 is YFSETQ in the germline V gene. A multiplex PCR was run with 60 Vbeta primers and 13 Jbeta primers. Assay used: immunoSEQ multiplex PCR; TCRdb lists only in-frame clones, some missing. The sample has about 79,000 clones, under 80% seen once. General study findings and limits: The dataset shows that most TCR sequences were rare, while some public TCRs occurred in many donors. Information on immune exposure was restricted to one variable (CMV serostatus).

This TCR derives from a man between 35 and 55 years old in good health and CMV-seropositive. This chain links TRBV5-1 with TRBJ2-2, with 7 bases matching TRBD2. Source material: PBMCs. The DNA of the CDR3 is TGCGCCAGCAGTGAGGGAGGGATCACCGGGGAGCTGTTTTTT. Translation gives CASSEGGITGELFF.